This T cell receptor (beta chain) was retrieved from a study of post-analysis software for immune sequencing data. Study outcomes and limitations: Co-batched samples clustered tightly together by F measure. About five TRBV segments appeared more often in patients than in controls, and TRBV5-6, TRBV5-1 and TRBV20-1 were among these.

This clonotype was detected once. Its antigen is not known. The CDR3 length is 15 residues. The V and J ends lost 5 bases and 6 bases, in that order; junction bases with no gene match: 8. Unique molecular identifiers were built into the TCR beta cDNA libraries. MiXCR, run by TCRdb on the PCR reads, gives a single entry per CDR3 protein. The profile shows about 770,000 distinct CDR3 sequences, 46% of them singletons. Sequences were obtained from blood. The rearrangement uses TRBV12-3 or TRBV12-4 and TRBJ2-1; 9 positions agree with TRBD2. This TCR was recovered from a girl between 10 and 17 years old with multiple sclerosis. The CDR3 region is CASSPRLAALNEQFF. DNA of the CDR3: TGTGCCAGCAGTCCGCGACTAGCGGCCCTCAATGAGCAGTTCTTC.